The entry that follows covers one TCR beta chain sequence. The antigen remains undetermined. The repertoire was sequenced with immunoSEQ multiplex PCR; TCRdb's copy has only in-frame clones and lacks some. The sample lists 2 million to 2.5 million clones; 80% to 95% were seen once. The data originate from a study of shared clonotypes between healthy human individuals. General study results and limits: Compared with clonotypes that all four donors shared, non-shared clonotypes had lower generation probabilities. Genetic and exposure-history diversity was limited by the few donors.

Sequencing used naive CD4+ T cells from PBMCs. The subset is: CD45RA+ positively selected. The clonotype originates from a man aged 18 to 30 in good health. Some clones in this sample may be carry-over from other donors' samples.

CDR3 sequence: CASSRLADSYEQYF. The CDR3 DNA reads TGCGCCAGCAGTCGGCTAGCGGACTCCTACGAGCAGTACTTC. The chain carries TRBV23-1 and TRBJ2-7, with TRBD2 matching over 7 bases. TRBV23-1 is placed among ORFs of uncertain function. CDR3 size: 14 residues. After removal of 4 bases from V and 0 bases from J, the junction contained 3 bases not matched to a gene.